This T cell receptor beta chain came from a study of blood T cell repertoires in COVID-19. Whole-study context: Sites in the United States, Italy and Spain provided acute and convalescent COVID-19 samples. Sample material is recorded as cDNA or gDNA derived from T cells, B-cell-depleted T cells, or PBMCs.

About this clone: Compared with germline, one end of the junction differs, possibly owing to a read error.

Study processing details: Nucleated cell counts were estimated from reference gene primer amplification. Clones were read by immunoSEQ multiplex PCR, and TCRdb kept only the in-frame ones, dropping some. V and J calls and clone size come straight from that table; D and trimming were deduced from the DNA. The table lists approximately 350,000 clones, around 82% of them singletons. The CDR3 contains 13 residues. Germline loops: CDR1 SGHRS, CDR2 YFSETQ. Material: peripheral blood. The rearrangement joins TRBV5-1 to TRBJ1-2; 7 nucleotides align to TRBD1. This clonotype originated in a young man with active or convalescent COVID-19. The CDR3 bases are TGCGCCAGCAGCGTTGGTCGAGGACAGGCGGAGGCCTTC. This gives the protein CASSVGRGQAEAF.